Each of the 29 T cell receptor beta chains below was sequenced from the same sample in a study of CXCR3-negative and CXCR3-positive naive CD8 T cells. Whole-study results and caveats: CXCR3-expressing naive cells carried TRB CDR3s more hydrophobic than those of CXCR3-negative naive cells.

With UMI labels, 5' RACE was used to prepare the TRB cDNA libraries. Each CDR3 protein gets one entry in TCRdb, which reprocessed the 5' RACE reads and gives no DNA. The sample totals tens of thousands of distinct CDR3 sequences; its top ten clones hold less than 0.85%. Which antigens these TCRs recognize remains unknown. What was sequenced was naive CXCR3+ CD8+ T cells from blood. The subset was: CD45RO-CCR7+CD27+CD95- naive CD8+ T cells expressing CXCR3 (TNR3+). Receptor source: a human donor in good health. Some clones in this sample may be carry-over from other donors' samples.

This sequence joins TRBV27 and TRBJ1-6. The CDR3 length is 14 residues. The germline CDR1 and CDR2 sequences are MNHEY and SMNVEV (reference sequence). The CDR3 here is CASSFGLYNSPLHF.

CDR3 protein: CASSQVADREETQYF. The J gene is TRBJ2-5, the V gene TRBV3-2; the D gene TCRdb calls, TRBD1, cannot be checked with no DNA. TRBV3-2 is an annotated pseudogene. The CDR3 loop spans 15 amino acids.

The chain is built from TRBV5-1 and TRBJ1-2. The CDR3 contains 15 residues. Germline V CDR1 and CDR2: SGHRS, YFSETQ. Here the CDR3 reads CASSSWSTSDYGYTF. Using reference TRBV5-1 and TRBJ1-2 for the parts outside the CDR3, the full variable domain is KAGVTQTPRYLIKTRGQQVTLSCSPISGHRSVSWYQQTPGQGLQFLFEYFSETQRNKGNFPGRFSGRQFSNSRSEMNVSTLELGDSALYLCASSSWSTSDYGYTFGSGTRLTVV.

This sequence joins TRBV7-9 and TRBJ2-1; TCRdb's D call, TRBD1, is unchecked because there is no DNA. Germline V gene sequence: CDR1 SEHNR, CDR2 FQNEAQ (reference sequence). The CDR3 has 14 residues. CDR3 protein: CASSLQGSYNEQFF.

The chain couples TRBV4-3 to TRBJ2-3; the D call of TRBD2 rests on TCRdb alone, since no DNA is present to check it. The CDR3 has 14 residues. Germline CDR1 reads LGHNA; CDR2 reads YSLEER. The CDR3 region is CASSPLAGTDTQYF.

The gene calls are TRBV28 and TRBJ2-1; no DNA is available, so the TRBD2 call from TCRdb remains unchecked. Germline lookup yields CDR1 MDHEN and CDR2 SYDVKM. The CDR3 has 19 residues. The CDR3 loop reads CASSFSGVAGGPVYNEQFF.

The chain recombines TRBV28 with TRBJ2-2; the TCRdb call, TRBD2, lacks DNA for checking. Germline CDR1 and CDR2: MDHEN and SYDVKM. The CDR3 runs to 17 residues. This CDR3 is CASSNLLAGSNTGELFF.

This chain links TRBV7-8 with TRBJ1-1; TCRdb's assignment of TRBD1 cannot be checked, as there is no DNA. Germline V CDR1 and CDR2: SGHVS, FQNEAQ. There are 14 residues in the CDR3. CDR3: CASSLAAGGTEAFF.

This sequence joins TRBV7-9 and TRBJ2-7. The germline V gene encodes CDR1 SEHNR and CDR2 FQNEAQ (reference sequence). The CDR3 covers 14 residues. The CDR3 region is CASSPTGSSYEQYF. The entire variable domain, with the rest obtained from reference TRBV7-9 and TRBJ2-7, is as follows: DTGVSQNPRHKITKRGQNVTFRCDPISEHNRLYWYRQTLGQGPEFLTYFQNEAQLEKSRLLSDRFSAERPKGSFSTLEIQRTEQGDSAMYLCASSPTGSSYEQYFGPGTRLTVT.

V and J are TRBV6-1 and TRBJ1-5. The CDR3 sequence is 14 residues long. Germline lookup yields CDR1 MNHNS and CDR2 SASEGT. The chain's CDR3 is CASNWAYSNQPQHF.

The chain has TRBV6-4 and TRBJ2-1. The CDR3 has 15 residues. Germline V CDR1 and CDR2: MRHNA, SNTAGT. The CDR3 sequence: CASSVVESPYNEQFF.

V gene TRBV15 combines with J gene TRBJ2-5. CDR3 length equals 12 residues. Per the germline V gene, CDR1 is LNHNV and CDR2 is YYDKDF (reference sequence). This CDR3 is CATSRDPETQYF.

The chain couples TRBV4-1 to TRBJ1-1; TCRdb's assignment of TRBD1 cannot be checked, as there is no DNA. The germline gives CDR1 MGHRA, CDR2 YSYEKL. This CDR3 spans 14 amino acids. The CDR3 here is CASSHPGGHREAFF.

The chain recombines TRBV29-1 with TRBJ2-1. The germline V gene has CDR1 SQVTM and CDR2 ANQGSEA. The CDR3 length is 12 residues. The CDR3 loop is CSVDGQYNEQFF.

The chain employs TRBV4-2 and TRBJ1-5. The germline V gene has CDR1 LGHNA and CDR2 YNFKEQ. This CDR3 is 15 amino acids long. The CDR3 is CASSQWQDSNQPQHF.

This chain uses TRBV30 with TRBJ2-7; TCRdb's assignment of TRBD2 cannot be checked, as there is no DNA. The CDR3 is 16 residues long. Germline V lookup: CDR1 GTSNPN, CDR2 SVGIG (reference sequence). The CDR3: CAWSAAWEGVTYEQYF.

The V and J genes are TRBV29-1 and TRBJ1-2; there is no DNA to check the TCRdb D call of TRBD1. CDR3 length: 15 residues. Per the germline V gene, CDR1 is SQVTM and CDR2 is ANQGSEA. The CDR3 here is CSGRTQGVLRDGYTF.

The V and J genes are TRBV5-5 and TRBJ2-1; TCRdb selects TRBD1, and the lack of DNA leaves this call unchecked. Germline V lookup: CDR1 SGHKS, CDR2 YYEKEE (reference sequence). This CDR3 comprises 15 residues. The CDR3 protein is CASSPARGEYNEQFF.

The CDR3: CSGITVRTSGISKETQYF. The V and J genes are TRBV20-1 and TRBJ2-5; the D gene TCRdb calls, TRBD2, cannot be checked with no DNA. Looked up from germline, CDR1 is DFQATT and CDR2 is SNEGSKA (reference sequence). The CDR3 contains 18 residues.

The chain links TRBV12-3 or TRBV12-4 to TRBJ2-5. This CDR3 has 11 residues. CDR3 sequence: CASRRGETQYF.

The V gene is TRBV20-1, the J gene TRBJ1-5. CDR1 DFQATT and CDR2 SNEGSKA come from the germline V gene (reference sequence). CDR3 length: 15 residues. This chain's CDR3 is CSASTLSVNNQPQHF.

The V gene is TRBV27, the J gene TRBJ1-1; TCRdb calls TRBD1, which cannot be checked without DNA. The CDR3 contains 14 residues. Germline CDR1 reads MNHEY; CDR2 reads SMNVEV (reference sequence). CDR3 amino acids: CASSMTGMTTEAFF.

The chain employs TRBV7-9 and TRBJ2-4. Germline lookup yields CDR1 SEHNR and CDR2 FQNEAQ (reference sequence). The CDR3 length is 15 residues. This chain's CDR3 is CASSLALGVANIQYF.

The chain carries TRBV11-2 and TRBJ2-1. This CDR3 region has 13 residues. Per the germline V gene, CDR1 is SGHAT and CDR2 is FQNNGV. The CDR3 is CASSSGVLNEQFF.

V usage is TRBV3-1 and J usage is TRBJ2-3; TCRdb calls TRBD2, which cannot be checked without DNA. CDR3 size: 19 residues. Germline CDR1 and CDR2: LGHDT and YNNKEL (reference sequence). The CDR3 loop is CASSQVPGAAGTPSDTQYF.

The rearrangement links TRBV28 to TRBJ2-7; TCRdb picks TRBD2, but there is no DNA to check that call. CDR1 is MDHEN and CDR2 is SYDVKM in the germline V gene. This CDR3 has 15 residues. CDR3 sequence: CASSPGLAVYYEQYF.

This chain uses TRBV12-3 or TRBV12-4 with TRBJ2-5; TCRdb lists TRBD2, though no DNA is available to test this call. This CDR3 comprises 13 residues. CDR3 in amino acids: CASSSGDIETQYF.

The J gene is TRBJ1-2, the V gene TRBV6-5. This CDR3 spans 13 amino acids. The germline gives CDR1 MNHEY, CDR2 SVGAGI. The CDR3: CASSYSERSHYTF.

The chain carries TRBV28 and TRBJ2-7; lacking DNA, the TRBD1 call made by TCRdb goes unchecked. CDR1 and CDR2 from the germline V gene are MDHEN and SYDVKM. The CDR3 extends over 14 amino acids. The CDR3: CASSMRGPHYEQYF.